This T cell receptor (beta chain) was profiled in a study of CD8+ T cells in alopecia areata (dated by TCRdb to 2017 to 2018). Study-wide context: Treated patients were enrolled in an open-label pilot trial of oral tofacitinib at 5 to 10 mg twice daily for moderate-to-severe alopecia areata. Scalp tissue and sorted CD4+ and CD8+ peripheral blood T cells from patchy and totalis/universalis alopecia areata patients and from healthy controls were covered by human TCRbeta sequencing. Patients received tofacitinib for 6 to 18 months and were then followed off drug for 6 months to check for delayed response and recurrence. Scalp clonality was compared among normal scalp (n=4), patchy alopecia areata scalp (n=8), and alopecia totalis/universalis scalp (n=8). Tofacitinib-treated patients had biopsies at baseline and at 4 and 24 weeks of treatment, with a later scalp biopsy in several patients. To study T cell clonal expansion in alopecia areata, the researchers applied high-throughput TCRbeta sequencing to both the C3H/HeJ mouse model and human patients. TCRbeta CDR3 regions were amplified by immunoSEQ multiplex PCR with 35 Vbeta forward and 13 Jbeta reverse primers. RNA was obtained with the PAXgene miRNA kit for fixed scalp, the miRNeasy kit for PBMCs, and the RNeasy kit for mouse skin.

This clone was observed a handful of times. This receptor's antigen is unknown. Per-nucleotide qualities are absent, and no much larger clonotype sits a single base away. Including cysteine and phenylalanine, the CDR3 has 15 amino acids. The sequence is cut down to CDR3 DNA, 45 bases in frame from base 1. According to the germline V gene, CDR1 reads SGHDN and CDR2 reads FVKESK. V loses 1 base of germline sequence and J loses 0 bases, and the interval between the two ends is 10 bases. What the study reported, not specific to this receptor: Resident alphabeta T cells in normal human skin are also sequenced, complicating scalp TCR repertoire analysis, unlike mouse skin dominated by gammadelta T cells. Lesional scalp, especially in alopecia totalis/universalis, showed higher clonality and more expanded CD8+ clones than normal scalp, suggesting antigenic drive. TCR sequences shared between patients were less clear than in mice, possibly partly because of HLA diversity in the patient population.

Library preparation used the immunoSEQ multiplex PCR assay. For TCR sequencing, RNA was extracted from every sample and reverse transcribed into cDNA to serve as template. SuperScript III was used for first-strand cDNA synthesis, primed with a 2:1 mix of oligo-dT and random hexamers. A synthetic immune receptor repertoire was used to measure amplification bias, and any remaining bias was corrected computationally. For the original study's pipeline: Raw reads were preprocessed to remove errors, and CDR3 was defined according to IMGT conventions as the region from the conserved cysteine to phenylalanine. Clonality was calculated as 1 minus Shannon entropy normalized by log2 of the number of productive unique TCRs. Whether scalp clones were CD4 or CD8 was inferred by matching scalp TCRbeta sequences against CD4 and CD8 repertoires sorted from blood. In TCRdb, the immuneACCESS table is reduced to in-frame sequences with V and J assigned. These tables do not hold every clone; where another copy was compared, an unresolved V gene accounts for under half, and the others remain unexplained. V and J calls and clone size are as listed in that table; D and trimming were resolved from the DNA. The sample data list 150,000 or so clones, and 58% of these were observed just once. The ten largest clones capture under 7.5% of the sample.

The time point label here, explained by the study, means: baseline before oral tofacitinib. Peripheral blood and lesional scalp punch biopsies were obtained from patients with alopecia areata. PBMCs were isolated by density centrifugation and stained for CD3, CD4 and CD8, after which CD4+ and CD8+ T cells were sorted on a FACSAria. Material: CD4+ T cells sorted from blood, obtained at week 0. This clonotype was obtained from a human donor with alopecia areata. The chain is assembled from TRBV14 and TRBJ2-7; the D gene lacks a confident call. The CDR3 protein sequence reads: CASSQGGSLSYEQYF. The DNA reads TGTGCCAGCAGCCAAGGGGGTTCCCTCTCCTACGAGCAGTACTTC.